This T cell receptor beta chain stems from a study of CD8 T cells in ankylosing spondylitis. Findings of the study overall: For ankylosing spondylitis blood, a TCR beta motif of about eight highly homologous variants appeared characteristic. Matched ankylosing spondylitis synovial fluid reportedly showed significant enrichment of disease-linked clones.

TCRdb recomputed calls from the 5' RACE reads with MiXCR, one row per CDR3 protein. The sample lists hundreds of thousands of distinct CDR3 sequences; approximately 10% were seen once. The V and J ends lost 1 base and 2 bases respectively, with 15 bases between them. CDR1 is PRHDT and CDR2 is FYEKMQ in the germline V gene (reference sequence). The CDR3 contains 16 residues. This clonotype was found a few times. No antigen is known for it. Sequenced sample: blood, either unsorted or a sorted T cell fraction (not recorded which). The rearrangement links TRBV13 to TRBJ2-7, with D possibly matching TRBD2 (5 bases). This TCR was sampled from a male donor with ankylosing spondylitis. The CDR3 spells CASSLVGARVPYEQYF. CDR3 coding DNA: TGTGCCAGCAGCTTAGTAGGCGCGCGGGTCCCCTACGAGCAGTACTTC.